Each of the 5 T cell receptor beta chains below was sequenced from the same sample in a study of T cell responses to AZD1222 COVID-19 vaccine. Here immunoSEQ multiplex PCR was the method, and the copy in TCRdb shows in-frame clones only, minus some. This table holds 170,000 or so clones, approximately 92% found once. Sequenced material: peripheral blood, taken 28 days after the second dose of the MenACWY control vaccine. These receptors all come from an adult who received the MenACWY meningococcal vaccine as a control.

The chain recombines TRBV7-8 with TRBJ1-1; perhaps TRBD1 as D (5 bases). V gave up 5 bases and J gave up 2 bases, with 12 bases separating them. This CDR3 is 14 amino acids long. CDR1 and CDR2 from the germline V gene are SGHVS and FQNEAQ. The chain's CDR3 is CASSPQTVNTEAFF. The CDR3 nucleotides read TGTGCCAGCAGCCCTCAGACAGTTAACACTGAAGCTTTCTTT.

The rearrangement joins TRBV21-1 to TRBJ2-3. TRBV21-1 is a recognized pseudogene. There are 16 residues in the CDR3. DNA of the CDR3: TGTGCCAGCAAAAAGTGGGACCCGTTAATCACAGATACGCAGTATTTT. It translates to CASKKWDPLITDTQYF.

This chain links TRBV4-3 with TRBJ2-5, with D perhaps given as TRBD1 or TRBD2 (6 bases each). The CDR3 length is 16 residues. The V and J ends lost 1 base and 2 bases respectively, with 14 bases between them. Germline CDR1 reads LGHNA; CDR2 reads YSLEER. For the CDR3, the DNA is TGCGCCAGCAGCCAAGGTGGGGGGCCGGGGCAAGAGACCCAGTACTTC. Its protein product is CASSQGGGPGQETQYF.

The genes are TRBV29-1 and TRBJ1-2, with TRBD1 matching 7 bases. CDR3 size: 14 residues. With 5 bases clipped from V and 5 bases from J, the junction kept 11 bases outside the gene matches. Germline V lookup: CDR1 SQVTM, CDR2 ANQGSEA. The CDR3 protein is CSVIRGDRAYGYTF. DNA for the CDR3: TGCAGCGTTATCAGGGGGGACAGAGCGTATGGCTACACCTTC.

The chain combines TRBV6-5 with TRBJ1-6; perhaps TRBD1 as D (6 bases). V was shortened by 3 bases and J by 7 bases, with 10 bases between the two germline ends. The germline V gene encodes CDR1 MNHEY and CDR2 SVGAGI. The CDR3 is 14 amino acids. The CDR3 loop is CASSYRGQNSPLHF. In nucleotides, the CDR3 is TGTGCCAGCAGTTATCGGGGGCAGAATTCACCCCTCCACTTT.